This T cell receptor (beta chain) was observed in a study of blood T cells in healthy people across ages. Study-level points and caveats: Per million T cells, TCR beta diversity dropped about linearly as age rose.

For the second PCR, which ran for roughly 6 to 12 cycles, a sample-barcoded 5' primer and a J-beta primer mix were used. Each CDR3 protein is one row after TCRdb ran MiXCR on the 5' RACE reads. This sample has hundreds of thousands of distinct CDR3 sequences, with nearly 25% found just once. In regard to this clonotype: Its antigen is currently unknown.

CDR3 length: 14 amino acids. From germline, CDR1 is SGHTA and CDR2 FQGNSA. V lost 1 base, J lost 4 bases, and 11 bases lay in between. In addition, the sample was reused for a study of T cells of mothers and their children. As reported in that work: Each mother gave over 9.5 million TCR beta CDR3 reads; each child, about 2.8 million.

This TCR derives from a boy aged 5 to 17 in good health. Input material: blood. This chain joins TRBV7-2 and TRBJ2-7, with no clear D. CDR3 protein: CASSLEVQGYEQYF. The CDR3 bases are TGTGCCAGCAGCTTAGAGGTCCAAGGGTACGAGCAGTACTTC. The complete variable domain, with remaining parts taken from reference TRBV7-2 and TRBJ2-7, reads GAGVSQSPSNKVTEKGKDVELRCDPISGHTALYWYRQSLGQGLEFLIYFQGNSAPDKSGLPSDRFSAERTGGSVSTLTIQRTQQEDSAVYLCASSLEVQGYEQYFGPGTRLTVT.